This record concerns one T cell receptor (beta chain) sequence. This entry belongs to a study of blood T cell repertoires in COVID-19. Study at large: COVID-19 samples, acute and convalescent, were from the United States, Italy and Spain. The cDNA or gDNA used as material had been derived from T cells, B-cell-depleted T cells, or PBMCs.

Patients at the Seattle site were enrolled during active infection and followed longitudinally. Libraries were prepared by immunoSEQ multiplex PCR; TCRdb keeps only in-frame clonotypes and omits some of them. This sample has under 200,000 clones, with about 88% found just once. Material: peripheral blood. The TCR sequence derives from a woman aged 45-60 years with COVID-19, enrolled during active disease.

The CDR3: CASSQDGTVIYEQYF. The CDR3 coding sequence is TGCGCCAGCAGCCAAGACGGGACAGTTATCTACGAGCAGTACTTC. This chain uses TRBV4-1 with TRBJ2-7, with 7 bases that match TRBD1. Looked up from germline, CDR1 is MGHRA and CDR2 is YSYEKL. The junction had 5 bases not matched to a gene; V was cut back by 0 bases and J by 3 bases. CDR3 length: 15 residues.